The 22 T cell receptor beta chains below come from one sample, sequenced in a study of T cell responses to AZD1222 COVID-19 vaccine. Using immunoSEQ multiplex PCR, the repertoire was profiled, and TCRdb retains in-frame clones only, with some absent. The sample lists about 75,000 clones; about nine tenths were seen once. This sample comprised peripheral blood, obtained 28 days after the second AZD1222 dose. The receptors were sampled from an adult who received the AZD1222 COVID-19 vaccine.

The chain links TRBV19 to TRBJ1-2; the match to TRBD1 covers 7 bases. Germline CDR1 reads LNHDA; CDR2 reads SQIVND (reference sequence). With 5 bases clipped from V and 5 bases from J, the junction kept 8 bases outside the gene matches. The CDR3 runs 14 residues. The CDR3 DNA reads as TGTGCCAGTAGTCGAGGGACAGAACCATATGGCTACACCTTC. Its translation is CASSRGTEPYGYTF. The entire variable domain, with the rest obtained from reference TRBV19 and TRBJ1-2, is as follows: DGGITQSPKYLFRKEGQNVTLSCEQNLNHDAMYWYRQDPGQGLRLIYYSQIVNDFQKGDIAEGYSVSREKKESFPLTVTSAQKNPTAFYLCASSRGTEPYGYTFGSGTRLTVV.

This chain joins TRBV29-1 and TRBJ2-1; 11 nucleotides line up with TRBD2. CDR1 and CDR2 from the germline V gene are SQVTM and ANQGSEA. The CDR3 covers 12 residues. The DNA for the CDR3 is TGCTTAGCGGGGGGGCTCTACAATGAGCAGTTCTTC. It translates to CLAGGLYNEQFF.

The V and J genes are TRBV2 and TRBJ2-7; D is unclear. CDR3 length: 14 amino acids. V dropped 6 bases and J dropped 0 bases, with 12 bases sitting between them. The germline gives CDR1 SNHLY, CDR2 FYNNEI. Here the CDR3 DNA reads TGTGCCAGCAGATACGGCGGAAACTCCTACGAGCAGTACTTC. Translating gives CASRYGGNSYEQYF.

This rearrangement joins TRBV24-1 to TRBJ1-1; D might be TRBD1 (6 bases). V lost 7 bases to trimming and J lost 1 base, with 12 bases between them. The V gene's germline CDR1 is KGHDR and CDR2 SFDVKD. CDR3 size: 14 residues. The CDR3 reads CATRSTGENTEAFF. As DNA, the CDR3 is TGTGCCACCAGATCGACAGGAGAGAACACTGAAGCTTTCTTT.

The chain has TRBV25-1 and TRBJ1-6; D may be TRBD1 (6 bases). Germline CDR1 is MGHDK and CDR2 is SYGVNS. The V and J ends lost 4 bases and 7 bases respectively, with 11 bases between them. CDR3 length: 14 amino acids. The CDR3 region has the DNA TGTGCCAGCAGTGGGGGGGGCCCGAATTCACCCCTCCACTTT. It codes for CASSGGGPNSPLHF.

Concerning this clone: Other nucleotide sequences in the sample specify the same CDR3. J is TRBJ1-1 and V is TRBV29-1; D may be TRBD1 (5 bases). Between the trimmed V and J ends, which lost 1 base and 4 bases, there was a span of 7 bases. Per germline, CDR1 SQVTM and CDR2 ANQGSEA. The CDR3 extends over 12 amino acids. CDR3 sequence reads: CSVEGQGTEAFF. CDR3 in DNA: TGCAGCGTTGAAGGCCAGGGCACTGAAGCTTTCTTT.

This clone was counted only a few times. The sample has other DNA sequences that encode this CDR3 too. The chain is built from TRBV12-3 or TRBV12-4 and TRBJ1-1; D remains ambiguous. Trimming cost V 6 bases and J 1 base, with 9 bases left between them. The CDR3 has 13 residues. The CDR3 sequence is CASSLNPNTEAFF. CDR3 sequence (DNA): TGTGCCAGCAGCCTCAACCCGAACACTGAAGCTTTCTTT.

The chain is built from TRBV6-5 and TRBJ1-6; D is unresolved. Trimming took off 5 bases at V and 8 bases at J, with 13 bases between the two ends. CDR3 length: 14 residues. Germline values: CDR1 MNHEY, CDR2 SVGAGI. In nucleotides, the CDR3 is TGTGCCAGCAGTCCCCGACGTCTCGATTCACCCCTCCACTTT. Its protein product is CASSPRRLDSPLHF.

The rearrangement joins TRBV5-4 to TRBJ1-2; the D gene is possibly TRBD1 (5 bases). CDR3 size: 15 residues. Germline lookup yields CDR1 SGHNT and CDR2 YYREEE (reference sequence). Trimming pared 1 base from V and 5 bases from J, leaving 15 bases between. In DNA form, the CDR3 reads TGTGCCAGCAGCTTGTCAGGCGCCGAGGGGTATGGCTACACCTTC. Its protein is CASSLSGAEGYGYTF. Full variable domain (missing parts from reference TRBV5-4 and TRBJ1-2): ETGVTQSPTHLIKTRGQQVTLRCSSQSGHNTVSWYQQALGQGPQFIFQYYREEENGRGNFPPRFSGLQFPNYSSELNVNALELDDSALYLCASSLSGAEGYGYTFGSGTRLTVV.

The chain is built from TRBV23-1 and TRBJ1-6; D remains ambiguous. TRBV23-1 is given ORF status, its function remaining uncertain. The V end lost 11 bases, the J end lost 9 bases, and 17 bases lay between the germline ends. The CDR3 totals 13 residues. The CDR3 DNA reads as TGCGCCCTTCTCGGCAGTCAAGGTTCACCCCTCCACTTT. Amino acids: CALLGSQGSPLHF.

This chain uses TRBV4-1 with TRBJ2-1; 9 nucleotides line up with TRBD1. The CDR3 covers 15 residues. Germline V gives CDR1 MGHRA, CDR2 YSYEKL. J lost 3 bases, V lost 5 bases, and 5 bases had no gene match. The CDR3 region is CASSKGQGSYNEQFF. DNA for the CDR3: TGCGCCAGCAGCAAGGGACAGGGAAGCTACAATGAGCAGTTCTTC.

This chain connects TRBV13 to TRBJ1-5; D gene unclear. The CDR3 consists of 14 residues. The germline gives CDR1 PRHDT, CDR2 FYEKMQ (reference sequence). Trimming stripped 0 bases from V and 5 bases from J, with 8 bases between. The CDR3 region has the DNA TGTGCCAGCAGCTTAGGATATAGGGATCAGCCCCAGCATTTT. Translated: CASSLGYRDQPQHF.

V is TRBV12-3 or TRBV12-4 and J is TRBJ2-1; D gene ambiguous. This CDR3 has 11 amino acids. V lost 4 bases to trimming and J lost 8 bases, with 6 bases between them. CDR3 DNA: TGTGCCAGCAGTTGGGCCGATGAGCAGTTCTTC. It yields the protein CASSWADEQFF.

The rearrangement links TRBV5-1 to TRBJ1-4; 7 nucleotides line up with TRBD1. Per germline, CDR1 SGHRS and CDR2 YFSETQ. CDR3 length equals 14 residues. J was trimmed by 5 bases and V by 2 bases; bases with no gene match: 3. The CDR3 loop is CASSLIQGNEKLFF. For the CDR3, the DNA is TGCGCCAGCAGCTTAATACAGGGGAATGAAAAACTGTTTTTT.

CDR3 residues: CASSLGQGEFQPQHF. The DNA for the CDR3 is TGTGCCAGCAGTTTGGGACAGGGGGAATTTCAGCCCCAGCATTTT. V is TRBV28 and J is TRBJ1-5; TRBD1 matches 11 bases. Germline trimming cut 3 bases from V and 6 bases from J; bases unmatched to any gene: 4. Per germline, CDR1 MDHEN and CDR2 SYDVKM. The CDR3 covers 15 residues.

This chain uses TRBV3-1 (or the pseudogene TRBV3-2) with TRBJ1-3; no firm D call. V lost 3 bases and J 2 bases, leaving 14 bases between the germline ends. There are 16 residues in the CDR3. Germline V CDR1 and CDR2: LGHDT, YNNKEL (reference sequence). CDR3 DNA sequence: TGTGCCAGCAGCCAGATCGGTAAAGGGACTGGAAACACCATATATTTT. Protein sequence: CASSQIGKGTGNTIYF.

A few counts support this clone. The rearrangement joins TRBV29-1 to TRBJ2-3, with D perhaps being TRBD1 or TRBD2 (7 bases each). This CDR3 comprises 16 residues. V dropped 6 bases and J dropped 0 bases, with 19 bases sitting between them. Germline V gives CDR1 SQVTM, CDR2 ANQGSEA. CDR3 coding DNA: TGCAGCGTCCGCCAGGGGAGGGACAGAAGCACAGATACGCAGTATTTT. Residues: CSVRQGRDRSTDTQYF.

The chain has TRBV7-2 and TRBJ2-5; D is undetermined. The CDR3 sequence is 12 residues long. V was clipped by 5 bases and J by 5 bases, with 9 bases between them. Germline CDR1 SGHTA, CDR2 FQGNSA. CDR3 sequence: CASSPHRETQYF. CDR3 DNA sequence: TGTGCCAGCAGCCCGCATCGGGAGACCCAGTACTTC. The full variable domain, its missing parts supplied by reference TRBV7-2 and TRBJ2-5, is GAGVSQSPSNKVTEKGKDVELRCDPISGHTALYWYRQSLGQGLEFLIYFQGNSAPDKSGLPSDRFSAERTGGSVSTLTIQRTQQEDSAVYLCASSPHRETQYFGPGTRLLVL.

The chain combines TRBV19 with TRBJ1-1; D is possibly TRBD1 (6 bases). CDR3 length equals 14 residues. The V gene lost 0 bases and the J gene lost 3 bases, with 8 bases spanning the gap. Germline-derived CDR1 and CDR2 are LNHDA and SQIVND (reference sequence). CDR3 bases: TGTGCCAGTAGTATAGAAGGGGGGTACACTGAAGCTTTCTTT. Residues: CASSIEGGYTEAFF.

V and J are TRBV15 and TRBJ2-1, with D possibly TRBD1 on 6 matching bases. Deletions cut 6 bases from V and 6 bases from J, with 18 bases between. CDR1 and CDR2 (germline): LNHNV, YYDKDF (reference sequence). The CDR3 consists of 15 residues. This CDR3 is CATSPRDTRFNEQFF. CDR3 nucleotides: TGTGCCACCAGTCCGAGGGACACCAGATTCAATGAGCAGTTCTTC.

The V and J genes are TRBV7-8 and TRBJ2-7; unclear D gene. The CDR3 is 15 residues long. V was trimmed by 5 bases and J by 0 bases, leaving 14 bases between them. Germline CDR1 and CDR2: SGHVS and FQNEAQ. CDR3 protein: CASSGLDGSSYEQYF. CDR3 coding DNA: TGTGCCAGCAGCGGTTTGGACGGCAGCTCCTACGAGCAGTACTTC.

V gene TRBV10-3 combines with J gene TRBJ1-1; 9 nucleotides agree with TRBD1. The V segment lost 7 bases and the J segment 3 bases; nucleotides outside the gene matches: 6. The germline V gene has CDR1 ENHRY and CDR2 SYGVKD. The CDR3 runs 14 residues. The DNA of the CDR3 is TGTGCCATCAAGGGGGACAGGGAAGACACTGAAGCTTTCTTT. Encoded protein: CAIKGDREDTEAFF.